This entry lists 15 T cell receptor beta chains sequenced from one sample in a study of blood T cell repertoires in COVID-19. The assay was immunoSEQ multiplex PCR, and TCRdb's table has in-frame clones only and misses some. Of around 150,000 clones listed, around four fifths are singletons. The sequencing sample was made of peripheral blood. The receptors come from a woman of 80 years or more with acute or convalescent COVID-19.

This clone was counted only a few times. The chain employs TRBV3-1 (or the pseudogene TRBV3-2) and TRBJ1-3; D call uncertain. The V end lost 5 bases, the J end lost 4 bases, and 9 bases lay between the germline ends. Germline assignment: CDR1 LGHDT and CDR2 YNNKEL (reference sequence). This CDR3 comprises 13 residues. The CDR3: CASSTFIGNTIYF. CDR3 sequence (DNA): TGTGCCAGCAGCACTTTCATCGGAAACACCATATATTTT.

The chain carries TRBV2 and TRBJ1-2; 10 bases match TRBD1. CDR1 is SNHLY, CDR2 FYNNEI, per germline. The CDR3 contains 13 residues. After removal of 7 bases from V and 3 bases from J, the junction contained 2 bases not matched to a gene. CDR3 nucleotide sequence: TGTGCCAGCACAGGGACAGGGGACTATGGCTACACCTTC. This sequence encodes CASTGTGDYGYTF. The whole variable domain, filled in from reference TRBV2 and TRBJ1-2, reads EPEVTQTPSHQVTQMGQEVILRCVPISNHLYFYWYRQILGQKVEFLVSFYNNEISEKSEIFDDQFSVERPDGSNFTLKIRSTKLEDSAMYFCASTGTGDYGYTFGSGTRLTVV.

This clone has only a few counts. Other DNA variants within this sample encode the same CDR3. J is TRBJ1-1 and V is TRBV7-9; D is possibly TRBD1 (5 bases). V was trimmed by 5 bases and J by 10 bases, leaving 14 bases between them. The CDR3 loop spans 12 amino acids. Germline lookup yields CDR1 SEHNR and CDR2 FQNEAQ (reference sequence). CDR3 residues: CASSLGEGRAFF. CDR3 DNA sequence: TGTGCCAGCAGCCTAGGGGAGGGGAGAGCTTTCTTT. Together with reference TRBV7-9 and TRBJ1-1, the CDR3 gives the full variable domain: DTGVSQNPRHKITKRGQNVTFRCDPISEHNRLYWYRQTLGQGPEFLTYFQNEAQLEKSRLLSDRFSAERPKGSFSTLEIQRTEQGDSAMYLCASSLGEGRAFFGQGTRLTVV.

This clone was seen only once. The rearrangement links TRBV5-4 to TRBJ2-7, with 11 nucleotides matching TRBD1. Germline V lookup: CDR1 SGHNT, CDR2 YYREEE (reference sequence). CDR3 length: 15 amino acids. Trimming cost V 4 bases and J 3 bases; bases outside gene matches: 6. This CDR3 is CASSQPGTGGYEQYF. CDR3 nucleotides: TGTGCCAGCAGCCAACCTGGGACAGGGGGCTACGAGCAGTACTTC.

This chain connects TRBV5-5 to TRBJ1-2; 9 bases fit TRBD1. Germline assignment: CDR1 SGHKS and CDR2 YYEKEE (reference sequence). J lost 0 bases, V lost 4 bases, and 10 bases had no gene match. The CDR3 covers 17 residues. For the CDR3, the DNA is TGTGCCAGCAGCACCGCGGGACAGGGACTTTCTAACTATGGCTACACCTTC. The encoded protein is CASSTAGQGLSNYGYTF.

The chain combines TRBV11-2 with TRBJ2-7, with 10 positions matching TRBD2. The CDR3 is made up of 14 amino acids. Trimming removed 2 bases from V and 4 bases from J; junction bases left unmatched: 2. CDR1 SGHAT and CDR2 FQNNGV come from the germline V gene. CDR3: CASSLFSGRYEQYF. DNA of the CDR3: TGTGCCAGCAGCTTATTTAGCGGGAGGTACGAGCAGTACTTC.

V and J are TRBV7-9 and TRBJ1-5; D might be TRBD1 (6 bases). Germline V gene sequence: CDR1 SEHNR, CDR2 FQNEAQ (reference sequence). The CDR3 is 16 amino acids. The ends were cut back, 1 base at V and 2 bases at J, with 12 bases in the middle. The CDR3 loop reads CASSLDRGSGNQPQHF. CDR3 nucleotide sequence: TGTGCCAGCAGCTTAGATAGGGGGTCAGGCAATCAGCCCCAGCATTTT.

The chain links TRBV12-3 or TRBV12-4 to TRBJ1-1; D ambiguous. The CDR3 spans 11 residues. Trimming cost V 1 base and J 7 bases, with 4 bases left between them. The CDR3 spells CASSLVSEAFF. The CDR3 region has the DNA TGTGCCAGCAGTTTAGTCAGTGAAGCTTTCTTT.

The rearrangement joins TRBV6-1 to TRBJ1-1; D is ambiguous. The V gene's germline CDR1 is MNHNS and CDR2 SASEGT. V shed 0 bases and J shed 1 base, with 6 bases lying between them. The CDR3 has 14 amino acids. In DNA, the CDR3 is TGTGCCAGCAGTGAAGCGGCAGGGAACACTGAAGCTTTCTTT. It is translated as CASSEAAGNTEAFF.

The chain carries TRBV3-1 (or the pseudogene TRBV3-2) and TRBJ1-1; D uncertain. Germline V lookup: CDR1 LGHDT, CDR2 YNNKEL (reference sequence). The V end lost 1 base, the J end lost 7 bases, and 16 bases lay between the germline ends. The CDR3 totals 15 residues. CDR3 loop: CASSQGTLTRVEAFF. CDR3 DNA: TGTGCCAGCAGCCAAGGAACCCTTACCCGCGTTGAAGCTTTCTTT.

The V call is TRBV5-1, the J call TRBJ1-1, with 9 bases identical to TRBD1. V lost 3 bases and J lost 10; bases outside the gene matches: 13. In germline, CDR1 is SGHRS, CDR2 YFSETQ. CDR3 length: 15 residues. The chain's CDR3 is CASSWEGQGGSRAFF. CDR3 in DNA: TGCGCCAGCAGCTGGGAGGGACAGGGAGGATCCAGAGCTTTCTTT.

The sample holds one count of this clone. The chain uses TRBV30 and TRBJ1-5, with D maybe TRBD1 (6 bases). Trimming took 1 base from V and 3 from J, leaving 7 bases between them. This CDR3 region has 13 residues. From germline, CDR1 is GTSNPN and CDR2 SVGIG (reference sequence). The CDR3 DNA sequence: TGTGCCTGGAGTGACAGGGCCAATCAGCCCCAGCATTTT. Residues: CAWSDRANQPQHF.

V is TRBV7-2 and J is TRBJ2-7; 9 positions agree with TRBD2. CDR3 length: 17 residues. Germline loops: CDR1 SGHTA, CDR2 FQGNSA. The ends lost 0 bases at V and 8 bases at J; junction bases unmatched: 14. DNA for the CDR3: TGTGCCAGCAGCTTAGCGAAGGGAGGCGGGAGGGGTTTCCAGCAGTACTTC. Protein product: CASSLAKGGGRGFQQYF. Together with reference TRBV7-2 and TRBJ2-7, the CDR3 gives the full variable domain: GAGVSQSPSNKVTEKGKDVELRCDPISGHTALYWYRQSLGQGLEFLIYFQGNSAPDKSGLPSDRFSAERTGGSVSTLTIQRTQQEDSAVYLCASSLAKGGGRGFQQYFGPGTRLTVT.

This chain joins TRBV21-1 and TRBJ2-1; TRBD2 was called by the table and not checked on the DNA. TRBV21-1 is assigned pseudogene status. The length of the CDR3 is 16 residues. Written as DNA, the CDR3 is TGTGCCAGCAGCAAAATACAGCGGGAGGGCCGCAATGAGCAGTTCTTC. Residues: CASSKIQREGRNEQFF.

The gene calls are TRBV9 and TRBJ2-5; 10 bases map to TRBD2. V shed 0 bases, J shed 9 bases, and the junction held 17 bases outside the gene matches. CDR1 and CDR2 from the germline V gene are SGDLS and YYNGEE. This CDR3 has 18 residues. CDR3 residues: CASSVAASGSSAQGAQYF. CDR3 in DNA: TGTGCCAGCAGCGTAGCGGCTAGCGGGAGTTCAGCCCAAGGCGCCCAGTACTTC. Combining the CDR3 with reference TRBV9 and TRBJ2-5 gives the whole variable domain DSGVTQTPKHLITATGQRVTLRCSPRSGDLSVYWYQQSLDQGLQFLIQYYNGEERAKGNILERFSAQQFPDLHSELNLSSLELGDSALYFCASSVAASGSSAQGAQYFGPGTRLLVL.